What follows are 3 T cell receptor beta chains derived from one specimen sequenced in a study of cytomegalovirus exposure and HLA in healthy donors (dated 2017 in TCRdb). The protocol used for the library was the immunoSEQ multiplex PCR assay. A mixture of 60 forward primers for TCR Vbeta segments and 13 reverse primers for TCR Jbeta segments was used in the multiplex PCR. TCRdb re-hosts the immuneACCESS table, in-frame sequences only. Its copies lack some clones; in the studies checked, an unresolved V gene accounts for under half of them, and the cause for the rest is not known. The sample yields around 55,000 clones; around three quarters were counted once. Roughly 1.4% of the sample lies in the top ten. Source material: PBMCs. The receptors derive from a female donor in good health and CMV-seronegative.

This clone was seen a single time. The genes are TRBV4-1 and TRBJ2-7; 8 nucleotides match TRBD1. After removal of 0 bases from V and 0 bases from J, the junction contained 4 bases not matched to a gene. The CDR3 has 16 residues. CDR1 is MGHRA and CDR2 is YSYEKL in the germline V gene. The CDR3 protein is CASSQDRDRTSYEQYF. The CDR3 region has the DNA TGCGCCAGCAGCCAAGATAGGGACAGGACCTCCTACGAGCAGTACTTC.

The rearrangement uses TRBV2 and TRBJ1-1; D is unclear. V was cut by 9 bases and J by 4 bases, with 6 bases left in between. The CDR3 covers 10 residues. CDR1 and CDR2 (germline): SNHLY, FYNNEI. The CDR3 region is CAREPTEAFF. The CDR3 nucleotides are TGTGCCAGGGAGCCCACTGAAGCTTTCTTT. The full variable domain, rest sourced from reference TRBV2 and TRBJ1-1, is EPEVTQTPSHQVTQMGQEVILRCVPISNHLYFYWYRQILGQKVEFLVSFYNNEISEKSEIFDDQFSVERPDGSNFTLKIRSTKLEDSAMYFCAREPTEAFFGQGTRLTVV.

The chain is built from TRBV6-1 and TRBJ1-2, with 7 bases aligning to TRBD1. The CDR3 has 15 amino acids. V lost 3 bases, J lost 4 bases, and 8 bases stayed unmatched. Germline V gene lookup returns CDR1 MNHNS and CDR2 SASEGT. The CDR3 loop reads CASSEREGGAYGYTF. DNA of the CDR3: TGTGCCAGCAGTGAGAGAGAAGGGGGCGCCTATGGCTACACCTTC.